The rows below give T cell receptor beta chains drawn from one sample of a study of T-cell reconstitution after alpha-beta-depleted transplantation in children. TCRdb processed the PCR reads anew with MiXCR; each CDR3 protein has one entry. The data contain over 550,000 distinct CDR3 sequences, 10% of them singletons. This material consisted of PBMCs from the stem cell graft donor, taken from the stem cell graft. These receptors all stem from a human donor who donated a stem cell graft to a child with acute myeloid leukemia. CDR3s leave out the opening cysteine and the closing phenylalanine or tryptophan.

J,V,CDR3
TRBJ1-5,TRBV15,ATSRENQPQH
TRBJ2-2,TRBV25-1,ASSRTGTGGAGELF
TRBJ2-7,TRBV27,ASSLTSAAYEQY
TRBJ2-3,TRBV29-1,SVVQRPQGTQY
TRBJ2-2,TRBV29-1,SVGGSDTGELF
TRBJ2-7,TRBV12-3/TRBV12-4,ASSFFSGTGPYEQY
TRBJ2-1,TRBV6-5,ASSSSGRNGEQF
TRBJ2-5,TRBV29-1,SVEVGGGQVQETQY
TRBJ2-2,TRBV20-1,SASGPGQGTGELF
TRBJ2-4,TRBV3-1,ASSPAVLGGIQY
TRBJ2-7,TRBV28,ATWDTMLRQY
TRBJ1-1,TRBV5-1,ASSLITRNTEAF
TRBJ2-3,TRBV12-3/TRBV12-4,ASSDRTSALADTQY
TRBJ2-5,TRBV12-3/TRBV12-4,ASSDGTGAETQY
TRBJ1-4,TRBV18,ASSPTGSGSKEKLF
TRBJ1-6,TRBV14,ASSLLPPANSPLH
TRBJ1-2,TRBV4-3,ASSQDHAGNYGYT
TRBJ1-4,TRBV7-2,ASSLASTNEKLF
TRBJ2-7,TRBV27,ASSLRGLALYEQY
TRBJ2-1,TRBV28,ASSTTRQF
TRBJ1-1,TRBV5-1,ASKPPGSTEAF
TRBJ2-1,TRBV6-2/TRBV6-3,ASHPLTGMYEQF
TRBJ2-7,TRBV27,ASSLSWGQRYEQY
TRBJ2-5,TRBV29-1,SVPKVETQY
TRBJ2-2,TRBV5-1,ASSRVTNTGELF
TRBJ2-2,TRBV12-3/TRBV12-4,ASSLVATGELF
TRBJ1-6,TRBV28,ASREYRVPSPLH
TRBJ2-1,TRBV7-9,ASSLTGAGSYNEQF
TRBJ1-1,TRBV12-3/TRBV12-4,ASSLVQGDTEAF
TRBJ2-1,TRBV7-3,ASSLMQGLNEQF
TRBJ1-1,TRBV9,ASSPTGLNTEAF
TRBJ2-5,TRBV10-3,AIAGGVGETQY
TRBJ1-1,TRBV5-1,ASSLDAAGGRTEAF
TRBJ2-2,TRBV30,AWSVGASGTSGELF
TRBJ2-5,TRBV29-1,SVAGIVETQY
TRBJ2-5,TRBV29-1,SHWRGGTKETQY
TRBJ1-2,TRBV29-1,SVGAGENYGYT
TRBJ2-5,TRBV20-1,SARVETQY
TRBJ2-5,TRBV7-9,ASSLATQETQY
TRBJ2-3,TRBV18,ASSPIGQSLTDTQY
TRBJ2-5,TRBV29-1,SVAPYVASETQY
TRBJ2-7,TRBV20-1,SASSPGRALPYEQY
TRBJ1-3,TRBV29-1,SVGQHGNTIY
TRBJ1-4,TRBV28,ASSSGLGLNEKLF
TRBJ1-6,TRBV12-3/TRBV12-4,ASSRGQGRNNSPLH
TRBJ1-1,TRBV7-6,ASSRTSGNMNTEAF
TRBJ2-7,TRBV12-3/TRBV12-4,ASLGGAGGRYEQY
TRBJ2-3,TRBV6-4,ASSLLAGAGVTQY
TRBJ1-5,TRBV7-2,ASSLAWDGQPQH